This T cell receptor (beta chain) appears in the sequencing data of a study of cytomegalovirus exposure and HLA in healthy donors. Study as a whole: Of the donors genotyped, several hundred in all, less than 90% fell in the Caucasian-associated ancestry cluster.

Germline CDR1 SGHAT, CDR2 FQNNGV. CDR3 length: 15 amino acids. Trimming stripped 3 bases from V and 3 bases from J, with 15 bases between. Findings and limits, study-wide: Likely technical artifact: a cluster of highly shared sequence variants.

The table lists this clone with a count of one. Antigen unknown. PCR involved 60 Vbeta and 13 Jbeta primers. TCRdb's copy holds only in-frame clones and misses some; the assay was immunoSEQ multiplex PCR. The data show approximately 120,000 clones, about 80% seen once. Input material: PBMCs. This sequence was found in a woman between 45 and 65 years old in good health and CMV-seropositive. The J gene is TRBJ2-7, the V gene TRBV11-2; the D gene is possibly TRBD1 (6 bases). The CDR3 sequence is CASSLAPGAHYEQYF. The CDR3 DNA reads TGTGCCAGCAGCTTGGCCCCAGGGGCCCACTACGAGCAGTACTTC.